This T cell receptor beta chain derives from a study of shared clonotypes between healthy human individuals. Study-level points and caveats: In this cohort, only blood was sampled, and tissue repertoires likely differ.

Trimming left V 4 bases short and J 2 bases short, with 10 bases between. Germline V gives CDR1 SGDLS, CDR2 YYNGEE. CDR3 size: 14 residues. Assay: immunoSEQ multiplex PCR; the TCRdb copy retains only in-frame clones and omits some. The sample carries roughly 1,100,000 clones, about 70% recorded once. Note on this clone: Its antigen remains unidentified.

This receptor was taken from a man aged 18-30 years in good health. The specimen sequenced was memory CD4+ T cells sorted from blood. Subset reported: CD45RA-negative fraction. The chain uses TRBV9 and TRBJ1-5; weak D call: TRBD1 (6 bases). The CDR3 bases are TGTGCCAGCAGCCAAGGGGGGGGCAATCAGCCCCAGCATTTT. Protein: CASSQGGGNQPQHF.